This T cell receptor beta chain was retrieved from a study of Ad26.COV2.S vaccination and SARS-CoV-2 variants. Treatment described: 15 to 20 received Ad26.COV2.S at low or high dose, single or two shots; about 5 received placebo; per-sample allocation not given. Specimens were obtained on day 63 following the first vaccine or placebo injection. There are a few counts of this clone. This CDR3 is 12 amino acids long. Germline lookup yields CDR1 MGHDK and CDR2 SYGVNS. Trimming pared 11 bases from V and 2 bases from J, leaving 10 bases between. Sequencing used immunoSEQ multiplex PCR; TCRdb keeps in-frame clones, though not all of them. Here the sample spans some 390,000 clones, over 75% being singletons.

The chain employs TRBV25-1 and TRBJ1-5; tentatively, D is TRBD1 (6 bases). Sequencing used peripheral blood, obtained in a trial of Ad26.COV2.S vaccine versus placebo. The clonotype was recovered from a person between 18 and 59 years old who received the Ad26.COV2.S COVID-19 vaccine or a placebo. The CDR3 DNA is TGTGCCGGGCGACAGGGCAATCAGCCCCAGCATTTT. It yields the protein CAGRQGNQPQHF.